Sequencing of this T cell receptor (beta chain) was carried out in a study of CD4 T cells in relation to SARS-CoV-2 and coronaviruses. The wider study: Controls used an HIV-1 Nef peptide pool or no peptide.

The unexposed donors gave CD4+ T cells in about 2010-2019, prior to COVID-19. CD4+ T cells were isolated from the cells after less than 13 days of culture. Testing used SARS-CoV-2 S/N and four cold-coronavirus spikes on unexposed-donor CD4+ T cells, cells permitting. Each well had roughly 2.2 million PBMCs in around 4.5% human AB serum with IL-2. Trimming took 6 bases from V and 9 from J, leaving 17 bases between them. Per the germline V gene, CDR1 is MDHEN and CDR2 is SYDVKM. This CDR3 has 13 amino acids. Some clones are missing from TCRdb's copy, which holds only in-frame ones; the method was immunoSEQ multiplex PCR. In the table there are roughly 14,000 clones, roughly 78% of which are singletons. Worth noting for this clone: No antigen is known for it.

The TCR comes from a human donor in good health. The chain recombines TRBV28 with TRBJ1-2; maybe TRBD1 (6 bases). Sequencing input: CD4+ T cells from PBMCs, cultured in vitro. The chain's CDR3 is CASSYTGWARYTF. CDR3 bases: TGTGCCAGCAGCTATACAGGGTGGGCCCGCTACACCTTC.